These T cell receptor beta chains were read from a single sample in a study of OX40 agonist ivuxolimab in advanced cancers. The assay was immunoSEQ multiplex PCR, and TCRdb's table has in-frame clones only and misses some. The profile shows some 70,000 clones, approximately 90% of them singletons. The starting material was CD4+ or CD8+ T cells sorted from blood, obtained in a trial of the OX40 agonist ivuxolimab. The receptors originated from an adult with an advanced solid tumor such as melanoma, head and neck, liver or kidney cancer. Both conserved end residues are part of each CDR3. D genes are given only for firm matches. Rows may omit the clone size; those that give it use once, few, many or a size class.

abundance	d_gene	len	v_gene	j_gene	CDR3nt	CDR3aa
once	TRBD1	15	TRBV5-4	TRBJ2-7	TGTGCCAGCAGCTTCTCCGGGACAGACCTGTACGAGCAGTACTTC	CASSFSGTDLYEQYF
once	.	13	TRBV6-5	TRBJ2-7	TGTGCCAGCAGCCAACGGGGATCCTACGAGCAGTACTTC	CASSQRGSYEQYF
.	TRBD1	15	TRBV6-1	TRBJ1-2	TGTGCCAGCAGTGGACAGGGGATTGTCAACTATGGCTACACCTTC	CASSGQGIVNYGYTF
.	.	16	TRBV28	TRBJ1-3	TGTGCCAGCAGTCCTTCCGAGGGGCTTCCTGGAAACACCATATATTTT	CASSPSEGLPGNTIYF
once	.	16	TRBV27	TRBJ2-4	TGTGCCAGCAGTTTGGCCCCCTTGCTAGCCAAAAACATTCAGTACTTC	CASSLAPLLAKNIQYF
.	.	19	TRBV4-2	TRBJ2-1	TGTGCCAGCAGCCAAGATAGTACGGTGAGTAGGAGCTCCTACAATGAGCAGTTCTTC	CASSQDSTVSRSSYNEQFF
.	TRBD1	15	TRBV15	TRBJ2-7	TGTGCCACCAGCAGGTCCGGGACAGGGGGAGAAGAGCAGTACTTC	CATSRSGTGGEEQYF
.	.	15	TRBV10-3	TRBJ2-7	TGTGCCATCAGCACACAGGGGGGGACCGGGGGCGAGCAGTACTTC	CAISTQGGTGGEQYF
.	TRBD2	18	TRBV29-1	TRBJ2-1	TGCAGCGTTAGAGGGGGGACTAGCGGGAGTTCCCCCTACAATGAGCAGTTCTTC	CSVRGGTSGSSPYNEQFF
.	TRBD1	14	TRBV5-1	TRBJ2-7	TGCGCCAGCAGGGAGGGACAGGCAAACTACGAGCAGTACTTC	CASREGQANYEQYF
.	.	15	TRBV18	TRBJ2-5	TGTGCCAGCTCACCAGGAAGAGCTTTGCAAGAGACCCAGTACTTC	CASSPGRALQETQYF
.	TRBD2	17	TRBV5-4	TRBJ2-1	TGTGCCAGCAGCTTACGAACACTAGCGGGAGACTACAATGAGCAGTTCTTC	CASSLRTLAGDYNEQFF
.	TRBD2	17	TRBV6-9	TRBJ2-7	TGTGCCAGCAGTAAAGGGACTAGCGGTGAGAGGGCCTACGAGCAGTACTTC	CASSKGTSGERAYEQYF
.	.	12	TRBV11-3	TRBJ2-3	TGTGCCAGCAGCTTGTACACAGATACGCAGTATTTT	CASSLYTDTQYF
few	TRBD2	13	TRBV2	TRBJ2-7	TGTGCCAGCAGAGGAGCGGGAGGAGACGAGCAGTACTTC	CASRGAGGDEQYF
.	.	14	TRBV5-1	TRBJ2-3	TGCGCCAGCAGCTTGAGAGCGGTACCAGATACGCAGTATTTT	CASSLRAVPDTQYF
.	TRBD2	15	TRBV4-1	TRBJ2-5	TGCGCCAGCAGACGGACTAGCGGGAGGGAAGAGACCCAGTACTTC	CASRRTSGREETQYF
.	TRBD2	16	TRBV6-4	TRBJ2-1	TGTGCCAGCAGCCTCACTAGCGGGAGGGTTTTAAGGGAGCAGTTCTTC	CASSLTSGRVLREQFF
.	.	12	TRBV2	TRBJ1-5	TGTGCCAGCAGGGCAGACAATCAGCCCCAGCATTTT	CASRADNQPQHF
.	TRBD2	16	TRBV7-3	TRBJ2-1	TGTGCCAGCAGCTTCCTTGGGACTAGCGGGAGCAATGAGCAGTTCTTC	CASSFLGTSGSNEQFF
.	TRBD1	16	TRBV4-2	TRBJ2-2	TGTGCCAGCAGCCAAGAACCCTACAGGGGTTCCGGGGAGCTGTTTTTT	CASSQEPYRGSGELFF
.	.	16	TRBV27	TRBJ2-6	TGTGCCAGCAGTTTAAATCGGCCCTCTGGGGCCAACGTCCTGACTTTC	CASSLNRPSGANVLTF
.	TRBD1	15	TRBV7-3	TRBJ2-7	TGTGCCAGCAGCCTCTTCGGGACAGGGGACTACGAGCAGTACTTC	CASSLFGTGDYEQYF
.	TRBD1	17	TRBV7-2	TRBJ1-4	TGTGCCAGCAGCTTAGACAGGGGAGCTTCAACTAATGAAAAACTGTTTTTT	CASSLDRGASTNEKLFF
.	TRBD2	18	TRBV19	TRBJ2-2	TGTGCCAGTAGTGTGGGACCCAGAGCGGGAGGGCAAGCCGGGGAGCTGTTTTTT	CASSVGPRAGGQAGELFF
.	.	14	TRBV7-9	TRBJ1-2	TGTGCCAGCAGCTTAGACGGACGCATAGGGGGCTACACCTTC	CASSLDGRIGGYTF
.	.	11	TRBV6-5	TRBJ1-2	TGTGCCAGCAGCAACTTATATGGCTACACCTTC	CASSNLYGYTF
.	.	18	TRBV4-3	TRBJ1-4	TGCGCCAGCAGCCAAGATACCGGGGCCCCTGCAACTAATGAAAAACTGTTTTTT	CASSQDTGAPATNEKLFF
.	.	17	TRBV6-1	TRBJ1-5	TGTGCCAGCAGTGAAGCAGTAGGGGGTGGTCGGAATCAGCCCCAGCATTTT	CASSEAVGGGRNQPQHF
.	.	15	TRBV5-1	TRBJ2-3	TGCGCCAGCAGCTTGGACAGGGCTAGCACAGATACGCAGTATTTT	CASSLDRASTDTQYF
.	.	16	TRBV5-4	TRBJ1-3	TGTGCCAGCAGCTTTGGCTCTACTATCTCTGGAAACACCATATATTTT	CASSFGSTISGNTIYF
.	.	14	TRBV7-2	TRBJ1-3	TGTGCCAGCAGCTTGGTAGGGGCTGGAAACACCATATATTTT	CASSLVGAGNTIYF
once	TRBD1	15	TRBV11-3	TRBJ2-6	TGTGCCAGCAGTTCCGGGACAGCTGGGGCCAACGTCCTGACTTTC	CASSSGTAGANVLTF
.	.	15	TRBV13	TRBJ2-3	TGTGCCAGCAGCTTAGGCGAGATTAGCACAGATACGCAGTATTTT	CASSLGEISTDTQYF
.	TRBD1	12	TRBV28	TRBJ2-7	TGTGCCACCACAGGGGTCAGCTACGAGCAGTACTTC	CATTGVSYEQYF
.	.	16	TRBV7-2	TRBJ2-6	TGTGCCAGCAGCTTAGTAGGGGTGCGGGGGGCCAACGTCCTGACTTTC	CASSLVGVRGANVLTF
.	TRBD2	16	TRBV28	TRBJ2-7	TGTGCCAGCAGTTCTCCGGGACTAGCGGGTCCCTACGAGCAGTACTTC	CASSSPGLAGPYEQYF
.	.	15	TRBV11-2	TRBJ1-2	TGTGCCAGCAGCCCCACCGGTCCACAAGGGGGTGGCTACACCTTC	CASSPTGPQGGGYTF
.	.	11	TRBV18	TRBJ2-2	TGTGCCAGCTCACCCGGAGAGGAGCTGTTTTTT	CASSPGEELFF
.	.	13	TRBV7-2	TRBJ2-5	TGTGCCAGCAGCTTAGTACCCACAGAGACCCAGTACTTC	CASSLVPTETQYF
.	.	14	TRBV5-4	TRBJ2-5	TGTGCCAGCAGCTCCCCGCGGGTAGAAGAGACCCAGTACTTC	CASSSPRVEETQYF
.	TRBD2	12	TRBV29-1	TRBJ2-7	TGCAGCGCAACTAGCGGTTCCTACGAGCAGTACTTC	CSATSGSYEQYF
.	.	13	TRBV7-8	TRBJ2-1	TGTGCCAGCAGCTTTGTGTACAAGCATGAGCAGTTCTTC	CASSFVYKHEQFF